This is a list of T cell receptor beta chains from one sample in a study of T-cell reconstitution after alpha-beta-depleted transplantation in children. TCRdb fed the PCR reads into MiXCR, producing one record per CDR3 protein. Here the sample spans approximately 32,000 distinct CDR3 sequences, 6% to 8.5% being singletons. The sample was peripheral blood, taken 60 days after TCRalphabeta/CD19-depleted stem cell transplant. The origin of the receptors is a child under two years old who had a stem cell transplant for acute myeloid leukemia, so the T cells may come from the graft donor. The CDR3 runs from the conserved cysteine through the conserved F or W. Fields, in order: CDR3 DNA, CDR3 protein, V gene, J gene, clone size, D gene. D genes are given only for firm matches. Clone size appears in some rows only: once, few, many, or a class for an expanded clone.

cdr3_nt: TGCAGCGGTAACCTGGGGGATGAGCAGTTCTTC; cdr3_aa: CSGNLGDEQFF; v_call: TRBV29-1; j_call: TRBJ2-1; clone_size: NA; d_call: NA
cdr3_nt: TGTGCCACCAGCTCTCGGACAAGCGTCACAGGAGAGACCCAGTACTTC; cdr3_aa: CATSSRTSVTGETQYF; v_call: TRBV15; j_call: TRBJ2-5; clone_size: many; d_call: NA
cdr3_nt: TGTGCCAGCAGTTTACGGCCACCTGAGCAGTTCTTC; cdr3_aa: CASSLRPPEQFF; v_call: TRBV12-3/TRBV12-4; j_call: TRBJ2-1; clone_size: many; d_call: NA
cdr3_nt: TGCGCCAGCAGCCAAGAATTCCGAGCGACGGATACGCAGTATTTT; cdr3_aa: CASSQEFRATDTQYF; v_call: TRBV4-3; j_call: TRBJ2-3; clone_size: many; d_call: NA
cdr3_nt: TGTGCCAGCAGTATACAGGGTAACACCGGGGAGCTGTTTTTT; cdr3_aa: CASSIQGNTGELFF; v_call: TRBV6-5; j_call: TRBJ2-2; clone_size: many; d_call: NA
cdr3_nt: TGTGCCAGCAGTATCACCGGGACAAACTATGGCTACACCTTC; cdr3_aa: CASSITGTNYGYTF; v_call: TRBV12-3/TRBV12-4; j_call: TRBJ1-2; clone_size: many; d_call: NA
cdr3_nt: TGTGCCAGCAGCCCCCAGGGTTCAGGGCGAGCCTACGAGCAGTACTTC; cdr3_aa: CASSPQGSGRAYEQYF; v_call: TRBV4-2; j_call: TRBJ2-7; clone_size: many; d_call: NA
cdr3_nt: TGTGCCAGCAGTTTGAAACGGGAGATCCATGAGCAGTTCTTC; cdr3_aa: CASSLKREIHEQFF; v_call: TRBV6-5; j_call: TRBJ2-1; clone_size: many; d_call: NA
cdr3_nt: TGTGCCAGCAGCTTCCAGGCGGCCTACAATGAGCAGTTCTTC; cdr3_aa: CASSFQAAYNEQFF; v_call: TRBV13; j_call: TRBJ2-1; clone_size: many; d_call: NA
cdr3_nt: TGTGCCAGCAGCTTTTCCTCTAATCAGCCCCAGCATTTT; cdr3_aa: CASSFSSNQPQHF; v_call: TRBV7-2; j_call: TRBJ1-5; clone_size: many; d_call: NA
cdr3_nt: TGTGCCACCAGCAGAGGGGGGAGCGCAGACAGAAATACGCAGTATTTT; cdr3_aa: CATSRGGSADRNTQYF; v_call: TRBV15; j_call: TRBJ2-3; clone_size: many; d_call: NA
cdr3_nt: TGCGCCAGCAGCCAACAGGGGTCCAAAATGAACACTGAAGCTTTCTTT; cdr3_aa: CASSQQGSKMNTEAFF; v_call: TRBV4-3; j_call: TRBJ1-1; clone_size: many; d_call: NA
cdr3_nt: TGTGCCAGCAGCTGGGGGGTTAGCAATCAGCCCCAGCATTTT; cdr3_aa: CASSWGVSNQPQHF; v_call: TRBV27; j_call: TRBJ1-5; clone_size: many; d_call: NA
cdr3_nt: TGCAGTGTTGTAGGGCTAGCGGGACGGGTCTACGAGACCCAGTACTTC; cdr3_aa: CSVVGLAGRVYETQYF; v_call: TRBV20-1; j_call: TRBJ2-5; clone_size: many; d_call: TRBD2
cdr3_nt: TGTGCCAGCAGCTCCGGCGGGGTCTACTATGGCTACACCTTC; cdr3_aa: CASSSGGVYYGYTF; v_call: TRBV7-2; j_call: TRBJ1-2; clone_size: many; d_call: NA
cdr3_nt: TGTGCCAGCGGGGGGGACTACTCCTACGAGCAGTACTTC; cdr3_aa: CASGGDYSYEQYF; v_call: TRBV28; j_call: TRBJ2-7; clone_size: many; d_call: TRBD2
cdr3_nt: TGTGCCAGCAGCCAAGCGGGGATGCGGGGGGCGCGAGAGACCCAGTACTTC; cdr3_aa: CASSQAGMRGARETQYF; v_call: TRBV4-2; j_call: TRBJ2-5; clone_size: many; d_call: TRBD2
cdr3_nt: TGTGCCACCACTAAGGGGACGACTAATGAAAAACTGTTTTTT; cdr3_aa: CATTKGTTNEKLFF; v_call: TRBV10-3; j_call: TRBJ1-4; clone_size: many; d_call: NA
cdr3_nt: TGCGCCAGCAGCCAAGAAGTGTACGGGGGCGAGTTAGACACTGAAGCTTTCTTT; cdr3_aa: CASSQEVYGGELDTEAFF; v_call: TRBV4-3; j_call: TRBJ1-1; clone_size: many; d_call: NA
cdr3_nt: TGTGCCAGCAGCCCCCGGGAAGCCTACGAGCAGTACTTC; cdr3_aa: CASSPREAYEQYF; v_call: TRBV7-8; j_call: TRBJ2-7; clone_size: many; d_call: NA
cdr3_nt: TGTGCCATCAGGATTCGGCTAGCGGGAGAAGGGGAGGCCACAGATACGCAGTATTTT; cdr3_aa: CAIRIRLAGEGEATDTQYF; v_call: TRBV10-3; j_call: TRBJ2-3; clone_size: many; d_call: TRBD2